This T cell receptor beta chain was sequenced for a study of blood T cell repertoires in COVID-19. This clone was counted once. The Seattle site enrolled patients during active infection and followed them longitudinally. CDR1 is MNHEY and CDR2 is SMNVEV in the germline V gene (reference sequence). Trimming removed 10 bases from V and 3 bases from J, with 16 bases in between. The CDR3 length is 14 residues. Data came from immunoSEQ multiplex PCR; TCRdb stores just in-frame clones and leaves some out. The sample shows about 350,000 clones, more than 70% of them seen only once. The V gene is TRBV27, the J gene TRBJ1-5; D is perhaps TRBD1 (5 bases). Sequencing used peripheral blood. The sequence came from a woman aged 55-69 years with COVID-19, enrolled during active disease. The CDR3 sequence: CATRVRGLNQPQHF. The CDR3, as DNA: TGTGCCACCAGAGTAAGGGGCCTCAATCAGCCCCAGCATTTT.